Listed below are T cell receptor beta chains from one sample, sequenced in a study of blood T cells in healthy people across ages. TCRdb reprocessed the 5' RACE reads with MiXCR, giving one entry per CDR3 protein. The sample carries around 520,000 distinct CDR3 sequences, about 29% recorded once. In addition, the sample was reused for a study of T cells of mothers and their children.

Material for sequencing was blood. These receptors originate from a boy aged 2 to 9 in good health. Both conserved end residues are part of each CDR3. D genes are given only for firm matches. The size entry is marked missing in some rows and otherwise reads once, few, many or a size class.

v_call	d_call	cdr3_length	clone_size	j_call	cdr3_nt	cdr3_aa
TRBV3-1	TRBD2	16	-	TRBJ2-7	TGTGCCAGCAGCCGACCCGGCGGGAGGGTCACCTACGAGCAGTACTTC	CASSRPGGRVTYEQYF
TRBV2	-	14	few	TRBJ1-1	TGTGCCAGCAGTGAGCAGGCCGGGAACACTGAAGCTTTCTTT	CASSEQAGNTEAFF
TRBV6-6	-	13	many	TRBJ2-5	TGTGCCAGCAGTTACGATGCCCAAGAGACCCAGTACTTC	CASSYDAQETQYF
TRBV27	-	16	-	TRBJ2-7	TGTGCCAGCAGTTTAGTCTTTAGCGACACACCCTACGAGCAGTACTTC	CASSLVFSDTPYEQYF
TRBV12-3/TRBV12-4	TRBD2	18	few	TRBJ2-3	TGTGCCAGCAGTTCTACCTTAGCGGGGGGGCTTGGCACAGATACGCAGTATTTT	CASSSTLAGGLGTDTQYF
TRBV5-1	TRBD2	15	-	TRBJ2-3	TGCGCCAGCAGTCTCCCCGGGACTAGTCCAGATACGCAGTATTTT	CASSLPGTSPDTQYF
TRBV20-1	TRBD1	14	few	TRBJ1-1	TGCAGTGCCAGACAGGGGGCGCAGAACACTGAAGCTTTCTTT	CSARQGAQNTEAFF
TRBV3-1	TRBD2	15	-	TRBJ2-1	TGTGCCAGCGGATGGACTAGCGGGAGGGGAGATGAGCAGTTCTTC	CASGWTSGRGDEQFF
TRBV11-2	TRBD1	15	-	TRBJ1-3	TGTGCCAGCAGCGCCCGGACAGGGTACGGAAACACCATATATTTT	CASSARTGYGNTIYF
TRBV29-1	TRBD1	14	many	TRBJ2-7	TGCAGCGTTGGGGGCGGACAGGGGGCTTACGAGCAGTACTTC	CSVGGGQGAYEQYF
TRBV14	-	17	few	TRBJ2-5	TGTGCCAGCAGCCAAGACATCGGTCCCTTGATGGGGGAGACCCAGTACTTC	CASSQDIGPLMGETQYF
TRBV29-1	-	15	-	TRBJ2-4	TGCAGCGTTGAAGATCGACGATTAGCCAAAAACATTCAGTACTTC	CSVEDRRLAKNIQYF
TRBV10-3	TRBD2	13	few	TRBJ2-5	TGTGCCATCGCACTAGCGGGGGAAGAGACCCAGTACTTC	CAIALAGEETQYF
TRBV6-2/TRBV6-3	-	16	-	TRBJ2-1	TGTGCCAGCAGTTACTGGAGGGGCGGCCCCTACAATGAGCAGTTCTTC	CASSYWRGGPYNEQFF
TRBV29-1	TRBD2	18	many	TRBJ2-1	TGCAGCGTTGAAGATCCACTAGCGGAAAACTCACGGTACAATGAGCAGTTCTTC	CSVEDPLAENSRYNEQFF
TRBV5-5	TRBD2	15	few	TRBJ2-7	TGTGCCAGCAGCACAGCGGGAGGGTCCGCCTACGAGCAGTACTTC	CASSTAGGSAYEQYF
TRBV12-3/TRBV12-4	TRBD1	12	-	TRBJ2-7	TGTGCCAGCAGAACAGGGGTCCACGAGCAGTACTTC	CASRTGVHEQYF
TRBV2	TRBD2	15	few	TRBJ2-1	TGTGCCAGCAGTGAAGCAGGACTAGCGGGTAATGAGCAGTTCTTC	CASSEAGLAGNEQFF
TRBV7-3	TRBD2	18	-	TRBJ2-3	TGTGCCAGCAGCTCTACTAGCGGGGGGCCTACTAGCACAGATACGCAGTATTTT	CASSSTSGGPTSTDTQYF
TRBV6-6	-	15	once	TRBJ2-7	TGTGCCAGCAGTTACGGAACTGGCGGGATTTACGAGCAGTACTTC	CASSYGTGGIYEQYF
TRBV28	-	15	few	TRBJ2-2	TGTGCCAGCAGATTTTTTGACTTTAACACCGGGGAGCTGTTTTTT	CASRFFDFNTGELFF
TRBV6-5	-	15	few	TRBJ2-7	TGTGCCACCGGAGTCAGCGAGGGGGAGTCCGACGAGCAGTACTTC	CATGVSEGESDEQYF
TRBV3-1	TRBD1	14	-	TRBJ1-1	TGTGCCAGCAGGGACGCAGGGGGCATAGGAGCGGCTTTCTTT	CASRDAGGIGAAFF
TRBV5-1	-	14	few	TRBJ2-2	TGCGCCAGCAGCTTGGAAACAGCCACCGGGGAGCTGTTTTTT	CASSLETATGELFF
TRBV7-9	-	15	-	TRBJ1-1	TGTGCCAGCAGCTTAGCAACAGGCAGGGACACTGAAGCTTTCTTT	CASSLATGRDTEAFF
TRBV4-1	TRBD1	16	-	TRBJ2-7	TGCGCCAGCAGCCAGACCGGGACAGGGAGATCCCACGAGCAGTACTTC	CASSQTGTGRSHEQYF
TRBV4-3	TRBD2	13	-	TRBJ2-7	TGCGCCAGCAGCCAAGATCGGGAGGGGGAGCAGTACTTC	CASSQDREGEQYF
TRBV2	-	13	-	TRBJ1-1	TGTGCCAGCACCCGGGGAATTACCACTGAAGCTTTCTTT	CASTRGITTEAFF
TRBV12-3/TRBV12-4	TRBD2	16	-	TRBJ2-3	TGTGCCAGCAGTCCCTATAGCGGGGGGGCGGCAGATACGCAGTATTTT	CASSPYSGGAADTQYF
TRBV5-1	-	15	-	TRBJ1-6	TGCGCCAGCAGCCCGTCACGGGGAGAAAATTCACCCCTCCACTTT	CASSPSRGENSPLHF
TRBV29-1	TRBD2	15	few	TRBJ2-5	TGCAGCGTTGAAGGGGGGCGGGAGGGGGAAGAGACCCAGTACTTC	CSVEGGREGEETQYF